This section outlines one TCR beta chain sequence together with its context. This record comes from a study of cytomegalovirus exposure and HLA in healthy donors. Primers included in the PCR were 60 Vbeta and 13 Jbeta primers. The data were produced by immunoSEQ multiplex PCR, yet TCRdb's version contains in-frame clones alone and is incomplete. This table holds 200,000 or so clones, nearly 80% found once. The CDR3 sequence is 17 residues long. Trimming pared 4 bases from V and 3 bases from J, leaving 19 bases between. Germline V gene lookup returns CDR1 SNHLY and CDR2 FYNNEI. The TCR comes from a woman aged 25-40 years in good health and CMV-seropositive. The chain couples TRBV2 to TRBJ1-5; no firm D call. What was sequenced was PBMCs. The CDR3 DNA reads TGTGCCAGCAGTGGGAACAGCTGGGTTGTAGTCAATCAGCCCCAGCATTTT. Translating gives CASSGNSWVVVNQPQHF.